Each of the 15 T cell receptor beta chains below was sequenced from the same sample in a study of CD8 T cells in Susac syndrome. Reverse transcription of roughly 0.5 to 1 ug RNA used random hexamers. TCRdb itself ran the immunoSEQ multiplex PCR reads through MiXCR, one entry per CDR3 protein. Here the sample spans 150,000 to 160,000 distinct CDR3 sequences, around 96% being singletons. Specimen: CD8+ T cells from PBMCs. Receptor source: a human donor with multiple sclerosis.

CDR3 region: CASSLGQLLAGVYNEQFF. The CDR3 DNA is TGCGCCAGCAGCTTGGGACAGCTACTAGCGGGGGTCTACAATGAGCAGTTCTTC. This rearrangement joins TRBV5-1 to TRBJ2-1; TRBD2 aligns across 11 bases. Germline V gene sequence: CDR1 SGHRS, CDR2 YFSETQ. The ends lost 0 bases at V and 3 bases at J; junction bases unmatched: 8. The CDR3 loop spans 18 amino acids.

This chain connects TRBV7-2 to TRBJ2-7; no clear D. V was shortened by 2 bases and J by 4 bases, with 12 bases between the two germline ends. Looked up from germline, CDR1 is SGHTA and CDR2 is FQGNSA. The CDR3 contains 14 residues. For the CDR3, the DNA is TGTGCCAGCAGCTTACCCGCCCTAACGTACGAGCAGTACTTC. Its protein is CASSLPALTYEQYF. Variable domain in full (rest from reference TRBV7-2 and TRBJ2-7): GAGVSQSPSNKVTEKGKDVELRCDPISGHTALYWYRQSLGQGLEFLIYFQGNSAPDKSGLPSDRFSAERTGGSVSTLTIQRTQQEDSAVYLCASSLPALTYEQYFGPGTRLTVT.

Written as DNA, the CDR3 is TGTGCCAGCAGCTCCCTGGCCAGGGACTACCCCTACGAGCAGTACTTC. Encoded protein: CASSSLARDYPYEQYF. This chain connects TRBV7-2 to TRBJ2-7; 7 bases fit TRBD2. The germline CDR1 and CDR2 sequences are SGHTA and FQGNSA. The CDR3 is made up of 16 amino acids. Trimming at V came to 4 bases and at J to 2 bases, leaving 11 bases not matched to a gene.

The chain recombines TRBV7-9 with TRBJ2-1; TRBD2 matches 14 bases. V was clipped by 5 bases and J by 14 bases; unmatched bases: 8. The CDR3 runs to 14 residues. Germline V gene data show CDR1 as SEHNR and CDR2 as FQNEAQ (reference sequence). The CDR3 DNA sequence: TGTGCCAGCAGCCCCCCGACTAGCGGGGGGGTGGAGTTCTTC. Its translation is CASSPPTSGGVEFF.

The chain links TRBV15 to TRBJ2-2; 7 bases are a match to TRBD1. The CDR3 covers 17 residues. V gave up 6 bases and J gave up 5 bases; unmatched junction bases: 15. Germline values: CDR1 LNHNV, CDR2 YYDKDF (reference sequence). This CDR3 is CATRATGDVLVTGELFF. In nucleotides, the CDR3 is TGTGCCACCAGGGCAACAGGGGATGTATTGGTTACCGGGGAGCTGTTTTTT.

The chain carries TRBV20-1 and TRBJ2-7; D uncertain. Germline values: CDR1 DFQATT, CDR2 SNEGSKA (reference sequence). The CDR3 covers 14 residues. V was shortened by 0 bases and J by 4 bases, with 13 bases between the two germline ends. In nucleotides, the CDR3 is TGCAGTGCTAGAGATCTCGGTGTGGAATACGAGCAGTACTTC. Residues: CSARDLGVEYEQYF.

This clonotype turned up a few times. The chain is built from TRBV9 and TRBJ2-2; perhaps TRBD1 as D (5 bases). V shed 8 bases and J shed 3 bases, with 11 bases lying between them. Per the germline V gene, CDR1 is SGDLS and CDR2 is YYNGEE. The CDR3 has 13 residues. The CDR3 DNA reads TGTGCCAGTAGTGTAGGGGACACCGGGGAGCTGTTTTTT. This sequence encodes CASSVGDTGELFF.

The CDR3 spells CASSVDGSYNEQFF. For the CDR3, the DNA is TGTGCCAGCAGCGTAGACGGCTCCTACAATGAGCAGTTCTTC. The chain joins TRBV9 to TRBJ2-1; D unresolved. The CDR3 loop spans 14 amino acids. The germline V gene encodes CDR1 SGDLS and CDR2 YYNGEE. The V gene lost 0 bases and the J gene lost 0 bases, with 4 bases spanning the gap. The full variable domain, its missing parts supplied by reference TRBV9 and TRBJ2-1, is DSGVTQTPKHLITATGQRVTLRCSPRSGDLSVYWYQQSLDQGLQFLIQYYNGEERAKGNILERFSAQQFPDLHSELNLSSLELGDSALYFCASSVDGSYNEQFFGPGTRLTVL.

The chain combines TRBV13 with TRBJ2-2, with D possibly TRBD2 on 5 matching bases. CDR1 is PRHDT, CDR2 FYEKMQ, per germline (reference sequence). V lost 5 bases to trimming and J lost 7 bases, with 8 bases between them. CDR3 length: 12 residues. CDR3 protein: CASSRRVGELFF. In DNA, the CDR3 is TGTGCCAGCAGCCGGCGGGTCGGGGAGCTGTTTTTT. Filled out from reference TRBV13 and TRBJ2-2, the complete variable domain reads AAGVIQSPRHLIKEKRETATLKCYPIPRHDTVYWYQQGPGQDPQFLISFYEKMQSDKGSIPDRFSAQQFSDYHSELNMSSLELGDSALYFCASSRRVGELFFGEGSRLTVL.

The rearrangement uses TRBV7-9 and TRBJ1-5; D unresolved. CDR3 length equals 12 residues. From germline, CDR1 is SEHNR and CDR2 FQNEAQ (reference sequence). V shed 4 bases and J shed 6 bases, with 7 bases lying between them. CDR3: CASSSGTQPQHF. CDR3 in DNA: TGTGCCAGCAGCTCCGGTACTCAGCCCCAGCATTTT.

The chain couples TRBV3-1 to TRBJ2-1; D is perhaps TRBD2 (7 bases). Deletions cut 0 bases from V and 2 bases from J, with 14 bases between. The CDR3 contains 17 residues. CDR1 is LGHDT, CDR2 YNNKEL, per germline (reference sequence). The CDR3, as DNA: TGTGCCAGCAGCCAAGAGGCCGGGGGGCCTACCTACAATGAGCAGTTCTTC. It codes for CASSQEAGGPTYNEQFF.

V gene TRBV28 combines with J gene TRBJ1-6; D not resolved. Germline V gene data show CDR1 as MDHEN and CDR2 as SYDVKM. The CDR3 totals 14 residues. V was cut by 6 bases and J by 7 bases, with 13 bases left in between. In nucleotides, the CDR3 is TGTGCCAGCAGGAGCCTACGTGGGAATTCACCCCTCCACTTT. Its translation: CASRSLRGNSPLHF. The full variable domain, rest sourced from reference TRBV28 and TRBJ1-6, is DVKVTQSSRYLVKRTGEKVFLECVQDMDHENMFWYRQDPGLGLRLIYFSYDVKMKEKGDIPEGYSVSREKKERFSLILESASTNQTSMYLCASRSLRGNSPLHFGNGTRLTVT.

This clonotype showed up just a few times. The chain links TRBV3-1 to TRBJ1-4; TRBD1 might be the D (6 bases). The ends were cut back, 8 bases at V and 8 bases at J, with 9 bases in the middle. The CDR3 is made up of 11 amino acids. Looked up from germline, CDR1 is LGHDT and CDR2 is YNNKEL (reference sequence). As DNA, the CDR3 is TGTGCCAGCGGGGGCAAGGAAAAACTGTTTTTT. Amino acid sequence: CASGGKEKLFF.

The chain's CDR3 is CSARDLGTGLNNEKLFF. Here the CDR3 DNA reads TGCAGTGCTAGAGATTTAGGGACAGGCTTAAATAATGAAAAACTGTTTTTT. The chain links TRBV20-1 to TRBJ1-4; 8 positions match TRBD1. V lost 0 bases and J lost 4; bases outside the gene matches: 10. The CDR3 runs 17 residues. CDR1 and CDR2 from the germline V gene are DFQATT and SNEGSKA (reference sequence).

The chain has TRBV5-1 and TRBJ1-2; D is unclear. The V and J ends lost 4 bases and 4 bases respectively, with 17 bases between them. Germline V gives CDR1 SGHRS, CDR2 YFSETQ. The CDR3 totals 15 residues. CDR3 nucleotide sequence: TGCGCCAGCAGCAGATATAGGACGGCTCCCTATGGCTACACCTTC. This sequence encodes CASSRYRTAPYGYTF.